The sequence of this T cell receptor (beta chain) was determined in a study of shared clonotypes between healthy human individuals. This clone showed up just once. Data came from immunoSEQ multiplex PCR; TCRdb stores just in-frame clones and leaves some out. The data show some 2,100,000 clones, around 95% seen once. Germline-derived CDR1 and CDR2 are SGHRS and YFSETQ. The CDR3 length is 14 residues. Trimming took 5 bases from V and 0 from J, leaving 8 bases between them. The rearrangement joins TRBV5-1 to TRBJ1-4; no clear D. This clonotype was sampled from a man in his late teens or twenties in good health. Sample: naive CD4+ T cells sorted from blood. Noted subset: CD45RA+ positively selected. CDR3 protein: CASSSASTNEKLFF. CDR3 bases: TGCGCCAGCAGTTCGGCTTCAACTAATGAAAAACTGTTTTTT. Complete variable domain (other parts from reference TRBV5-1 and TRBJ1-4): KAGVTQTPRYLIKTRGQQVTLSCSPISGHRSVSWYQQTPGQGLQFLFEYFSETQRNKGNFPGRFSGRQFSNSRSEMNVSTLELGDSALYLCASSSASTNEKLFFGSGTQLSVL.